This TCR beta chain derives from a study of cytomegalovirus exposure and HLA in healthy donors. Study summary: Within an early data release were about 85 million unique TCRs drawn from HLA-typed donors. General study results and limits: Associated with cytomegalovirus, according to the listing, were 150 to 200 TCR beta chains. Rare TCR sequences dominated, though some public TCRs recurred in many donors. Reportedly, fewer N-insertions than the approximately 690-donor mean appeared in an Asian-associated ancestry cluster in a later analysis.

The PCR had 60 Vbeta and 13 Jbeta primers. Data came from immunoSEQ multiplex PCR; TCRdb stores just in-frame clones and leaves some out. The data show roughly 180,000 clones, approximately 78% seen once. After removal of 4 bases from V and 0 bases from J, the junction contained 1 base not matched to a gene. The CDR3 covers 14 residues. Per germline, CDR1 MGHDK and CDR2 SYGVNS. Only a few counts were recorded for this clone. Its antigen is not identified. Sequencing input: PBMCs. This chain uses TRBV25-1 with TRBJ1-1; 8 bases are a match to TRBD1. The sequence derives from a woman aged 18-29 years in good health and CMV-seronegative. This CDR3 is CASSGQGMNTEAFF. The CDR3 coding sequence is TGTGCCAGCAGTGGACAGGGGATGAACACTGAAGCTTTCTTT.